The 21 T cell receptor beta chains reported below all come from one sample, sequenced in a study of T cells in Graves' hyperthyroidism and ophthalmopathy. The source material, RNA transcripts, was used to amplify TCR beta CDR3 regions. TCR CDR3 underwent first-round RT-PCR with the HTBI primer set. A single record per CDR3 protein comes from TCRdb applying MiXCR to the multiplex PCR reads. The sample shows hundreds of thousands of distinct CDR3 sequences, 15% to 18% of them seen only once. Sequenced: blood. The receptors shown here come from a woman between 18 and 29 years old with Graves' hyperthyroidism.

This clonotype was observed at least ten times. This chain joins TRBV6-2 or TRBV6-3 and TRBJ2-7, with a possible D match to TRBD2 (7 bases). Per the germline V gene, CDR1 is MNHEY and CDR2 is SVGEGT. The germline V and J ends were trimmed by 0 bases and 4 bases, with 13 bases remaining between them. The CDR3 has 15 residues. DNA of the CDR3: TGTGCCAGCAGTTACTCTCGGGGGGCATCTTACGAGCAGTACTTC. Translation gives CASSYSRGASYEQYF.

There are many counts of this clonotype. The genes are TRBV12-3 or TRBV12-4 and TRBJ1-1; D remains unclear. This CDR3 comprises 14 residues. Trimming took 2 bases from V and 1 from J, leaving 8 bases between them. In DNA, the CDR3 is TGTGCCAGCAGTTTAAGTCAGACGAACACTGAAGCTTTCTTT. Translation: CASSLSQTNTEAFF.

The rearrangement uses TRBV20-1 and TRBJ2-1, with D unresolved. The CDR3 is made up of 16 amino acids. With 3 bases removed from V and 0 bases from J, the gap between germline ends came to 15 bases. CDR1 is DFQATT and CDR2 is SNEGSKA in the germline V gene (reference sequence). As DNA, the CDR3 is TGCAGTGCTAGGGGTCTAAACGGACCCTCCTACAATGAGCAGTTCTTC. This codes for CSARGLNGPSYNEQFF.

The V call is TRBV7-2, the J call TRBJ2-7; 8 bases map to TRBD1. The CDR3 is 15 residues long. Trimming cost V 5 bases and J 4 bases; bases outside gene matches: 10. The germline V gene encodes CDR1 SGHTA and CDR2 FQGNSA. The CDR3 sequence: CASSHGPGGQYEQYF. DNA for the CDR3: TGTGCCAGCAGCCACGGTCCAGGGGGCCAGTACGAGCAGTACTTC.

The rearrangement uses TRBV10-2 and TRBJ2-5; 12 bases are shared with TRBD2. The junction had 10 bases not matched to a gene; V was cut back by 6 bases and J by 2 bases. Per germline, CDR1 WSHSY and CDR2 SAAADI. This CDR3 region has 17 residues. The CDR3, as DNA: TGCGCCAGCAGGGGGGGGGGGACTAGCGGGCCTCAAGAGACCCAGTACTTC. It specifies CASRGGGTSGPQETQYF.

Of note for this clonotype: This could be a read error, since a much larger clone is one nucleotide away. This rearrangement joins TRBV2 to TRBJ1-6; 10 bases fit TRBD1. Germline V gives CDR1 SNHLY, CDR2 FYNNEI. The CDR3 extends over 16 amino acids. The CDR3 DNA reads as TGTGCCAGCAGCCCCCGGGGACAGGGGACTAATTCACCCCCCCACTTT. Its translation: CASSPRGQGTNSPPHF.

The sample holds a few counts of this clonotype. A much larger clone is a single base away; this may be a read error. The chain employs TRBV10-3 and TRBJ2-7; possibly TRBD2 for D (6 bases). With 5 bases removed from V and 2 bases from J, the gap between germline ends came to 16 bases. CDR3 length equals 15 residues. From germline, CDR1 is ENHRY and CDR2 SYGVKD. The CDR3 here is CAISSERVGAYEQYF. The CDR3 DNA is TGTGCCATCAGTTCGGAGCGGGTAGGGGCCTACGAGCAGTACTTC.

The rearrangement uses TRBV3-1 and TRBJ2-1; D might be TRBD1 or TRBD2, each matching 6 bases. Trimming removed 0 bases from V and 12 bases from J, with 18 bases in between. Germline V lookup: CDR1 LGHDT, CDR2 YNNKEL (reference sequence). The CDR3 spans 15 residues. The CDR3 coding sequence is TGTGCCAGCAGCCAAGATCAGAAGGGGGGACTTGGGCAGTTCTTC. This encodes CASSQDQKGGLGQFF.

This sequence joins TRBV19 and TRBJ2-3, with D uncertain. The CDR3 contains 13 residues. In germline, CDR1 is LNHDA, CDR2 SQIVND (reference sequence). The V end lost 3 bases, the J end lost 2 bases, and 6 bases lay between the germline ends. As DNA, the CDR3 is TGTGCCAGTAGTATGGGTTTCACAGATACGCAGTATTTT. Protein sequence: CASSMGFTDTQYF.

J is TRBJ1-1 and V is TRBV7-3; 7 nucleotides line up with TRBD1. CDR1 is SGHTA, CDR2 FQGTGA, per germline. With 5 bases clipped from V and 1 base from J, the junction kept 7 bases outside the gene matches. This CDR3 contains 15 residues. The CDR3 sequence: CASSIDRVQNTEAFF. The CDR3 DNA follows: TGTGCCAGCAGCATCGACAGGGTTCAGAACACTGAAGCTTTCTTT.

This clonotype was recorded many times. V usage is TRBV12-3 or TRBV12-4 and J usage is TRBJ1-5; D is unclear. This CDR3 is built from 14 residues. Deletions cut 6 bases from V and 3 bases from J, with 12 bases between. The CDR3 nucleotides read TGTGCCAGCAGCCTGGGGAGTAACAATCAGCCCCAGCATTTT. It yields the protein CASSLGSNNQPQHF.

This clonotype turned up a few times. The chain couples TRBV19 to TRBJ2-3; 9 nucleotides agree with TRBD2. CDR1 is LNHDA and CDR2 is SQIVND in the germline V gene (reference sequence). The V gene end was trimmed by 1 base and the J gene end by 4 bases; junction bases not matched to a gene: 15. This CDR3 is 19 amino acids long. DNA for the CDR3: TGTGCCAGTAGTATAGCATTCGGGATAGCGGGAGCAGTTGCAGATACGCAGTATTTT. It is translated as CASSIAFGIAGAVADTQYF.

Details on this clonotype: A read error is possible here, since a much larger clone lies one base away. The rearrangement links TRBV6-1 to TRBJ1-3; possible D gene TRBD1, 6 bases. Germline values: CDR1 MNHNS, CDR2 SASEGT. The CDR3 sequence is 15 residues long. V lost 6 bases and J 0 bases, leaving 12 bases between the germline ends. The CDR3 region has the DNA TGTGCCAGCAGCACACAGGGCCTCTCTGGAAACACCATATATTTT. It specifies CASSTQGLSGNTIYF.

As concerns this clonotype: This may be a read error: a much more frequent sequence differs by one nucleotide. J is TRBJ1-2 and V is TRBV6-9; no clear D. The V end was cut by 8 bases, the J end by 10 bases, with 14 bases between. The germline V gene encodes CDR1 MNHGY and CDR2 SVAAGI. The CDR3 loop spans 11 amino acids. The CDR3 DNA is TGTGCCAGCGTTGCAGGTGATGACTACACCTTC. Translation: CASVAGDDYTF.

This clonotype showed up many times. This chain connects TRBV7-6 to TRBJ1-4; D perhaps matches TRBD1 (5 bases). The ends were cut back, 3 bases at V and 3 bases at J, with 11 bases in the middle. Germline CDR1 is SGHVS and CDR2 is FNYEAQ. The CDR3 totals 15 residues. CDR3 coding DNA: TGTGCCAGCAGCTTCTGGGGGGACCCTAATGAAAAACTGTTTTTT. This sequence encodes CASSFWGDPNEKLFF. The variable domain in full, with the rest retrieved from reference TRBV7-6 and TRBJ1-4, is GAGVSQSPRYKVTKRGQDVALRCDPISGHVSLYWYRQALGQGPEFLTYFNYEAQQDKSGLPNDRFSAERPEGSISTLTIQRTEQRDSAMYRCASSFWGDPNEKLFFGSGTQLSVL.

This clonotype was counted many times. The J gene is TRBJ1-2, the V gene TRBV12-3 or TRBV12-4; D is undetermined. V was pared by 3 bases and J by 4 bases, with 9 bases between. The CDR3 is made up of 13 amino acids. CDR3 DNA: TGTGCCAGCAGTTTGGTAGAGTTCTATGGCTACACCTTC. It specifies CASSLVEFYGYTF.

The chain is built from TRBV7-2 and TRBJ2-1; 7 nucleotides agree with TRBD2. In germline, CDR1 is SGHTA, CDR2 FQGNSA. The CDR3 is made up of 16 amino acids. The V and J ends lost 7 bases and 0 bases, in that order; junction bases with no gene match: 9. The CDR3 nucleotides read TGTGCCAGCACCGACATAGCGGGTAGCTCCTACAATGAGCAGTTCTTC. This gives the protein CASTDIAGSSYNEQFF.

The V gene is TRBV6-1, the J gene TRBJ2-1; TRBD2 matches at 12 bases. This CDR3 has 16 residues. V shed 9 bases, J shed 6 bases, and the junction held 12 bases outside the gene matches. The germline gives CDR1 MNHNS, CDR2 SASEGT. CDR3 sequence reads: CASCRLAGGPGNEQFF. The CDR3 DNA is TGTGCCAGTTGCCGGCTAGCGGGGGGGCCCGGCAATGAGCAGTTCTTC.

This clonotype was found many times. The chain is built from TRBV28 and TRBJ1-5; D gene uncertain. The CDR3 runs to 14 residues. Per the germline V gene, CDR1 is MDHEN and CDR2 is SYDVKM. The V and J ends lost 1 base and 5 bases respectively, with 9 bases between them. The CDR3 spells CASSLSSRYQPQHF. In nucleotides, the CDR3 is TGTGCCAGCAGTTTATCCAGCCGCTATCAGCCCCAGCATTTT.

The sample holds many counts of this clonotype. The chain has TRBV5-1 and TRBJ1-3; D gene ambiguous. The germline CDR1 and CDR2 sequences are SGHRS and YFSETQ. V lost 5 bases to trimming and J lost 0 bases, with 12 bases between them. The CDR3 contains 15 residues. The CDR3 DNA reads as TGCGCCAGCAGACATGGACCGGTCTCTGGAAACACCATATATTTT. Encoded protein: CASRHGPVSGNTIYF. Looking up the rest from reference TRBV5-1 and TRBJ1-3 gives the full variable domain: KAGVTQTPRYLIKTRGQQVTLSCSPISGHRSVSWYQQTPGQGLQFLFEYFSETQRNKGNFPGRFSGRQFSNSRSEMNVSTLELGDSALYLCASRHGPVSGNTIYFGEGSWLTVV.

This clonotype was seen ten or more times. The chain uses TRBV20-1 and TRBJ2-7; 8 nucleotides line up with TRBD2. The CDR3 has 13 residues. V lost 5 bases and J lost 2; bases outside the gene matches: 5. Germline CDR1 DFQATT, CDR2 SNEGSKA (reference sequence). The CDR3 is CSAVRGAAYEQYF. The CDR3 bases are TGCAGTGCTGTGCGGGGGGCGGCCTACGAGCAGTACTTC.